These T cell receptor beta chains were read from a single sample in a study of T cells in Graves' hyperthyroidism and ophthalmopathy. MiXCR, applied by TCRdb to the multiplex PCR reads, yields one record per CDR3 protein. The table records 700,000 or so distinct CDR3 sequences, around 15% of them present only once. The sequenced sample was blood. The receptors originated from a woman aged 50 to 60 with Graves' ophthalmopathy. The CDR3 runs from the conserved cysteine through the conserved F or W. The D gene is left open where the match is weak. A clone size is listed for some rows: how often the clone was seen (once, few, many), or a class if it is expanded.

NA	15	many	TRBV20-1	TRBJ1-4	CSARDFRRDHEKLFF	TGCAGTGCTAGAGATTTCCGCCGGGACCATGAAAAACTGTTTTTT
NA	16	once	TRBV4-1	TRBJ2-3	CASSQVIKGSTDTQYF	TGCGCCAGCAGCCAAGTTATTAAGGGGAGCACAGATACGCAGTATTTT
NA	14	few	TRBV2	TRBJ2-1	CASTKALIYNEQFF	TGTGCCAGCACCAAGGCTCTAATTTACAATGAGCAGTTCTTC
NA	14	many	TRBV18	TRBJ2-7	CASSPMVDSYEQYF	TGTGCCAGCTCACCGATGGTCGACTCCTACGAGCAGTACTTC
NA	14	many	TRBV11-1	TRBJ1-1	CASNNRPKGTEAFF	TGTGCCAGCAACAACAGGCCTAAGGGGACTGAAGCTTTCTTT
TRBD1	15	many	TRBV2	TRBJ2-7	CASQGDRGESYEQYF	TGTGCCAGCCAAGGAGACAGGGGAGAATCCTACGAGCAGTACTTC
TRBD2	15	few	TRBV4-3	TRBJ2-7	CASSQVAGAVYEQYF	TGCGCCAGCAGCCAAGTAGCGGGAGCGGTATACGAGCAGTACTTC
NA	17	few	TRBV27	TRBJ2-2	CASSKNLVIRLSGELFF	TGTGCCAGCAGCAAAAATTTAGTTATACGCTTATCCGGGGAGCTGTTTTTT
TRBD1	15	NA	TRBV5-6	TRBJ1-3	CASSRDRGLGNTIYF	TGTGCCAGCAGCAGAGACAGGGGGCTTGGAAACACCATATATTTT
TRBD1	15	many	TRBV15	TRBJ2-1	CATSRDRQGSNEQFF	TGTGCCACCAGCAGAGACAGACAGGGATCCAATGAGCAGTTCTTC
TRBD2	15	once	TRBV27	TRBJ2-7	CASSRTSGTHYEQYF	TGTGCCAGCAGTCGGACTAGCGGGACCCACTACGAGCAGTACTTC
TRBD2	16	few	TRBV7-9	TRBJ2-5	CASSIFSGRVLETQYF	TGTGCCAGCAGCATTTTTAGCGGGCGGGTTTTAGAGACCCAGTACTTC
TRBD2	16	few	TRBV18	TRBJ2-1	CASSPLQTSGWNEQFF	TGTGCCAGCTCACCATTGCAGACTAGCGGGTGGAATGAGCAGTTCTTC
TRBD2	17	NA	TRBV24-1	TRBJ2-3	CATSDPTTSGSLDTQYF	TGTGCCACCAGTGATCCTACCACTAGCGGGAGTTTAGATACGCAGTATTTT
NA	15	NA	TRBV20-1	TRBJ2-1	CSARGVGMDYNEQFF	TGCAGTGCTAGAGGTGTCGGGATGGATTACAATGAGCAGTTCTTC
TRBD2	15	NA	TRBV5-1	TRBJ2-5	CASQVAGAAEETQYF	TGCGCCAGCCAGGTAGCGGGCGCAGCCGAAGAGACCCAGTACTTC
TRBD1	13	many	TRBV29-1	TRBJ2-7	CSVGGQGAREQYF	TGCAGCGTTGGAGGACAGGGGGCGCGGGAGCAGTACTTC
TRBD2	16	many	TRBV10-3	TRBJ2-1	CATEREAKNSYNEQFF	TGTGCCACAGAGCGGGAGGCAAAAAACTCCTACAATGAGCAGTTCTTC
NA	16	many	TRBV2	TRBJ2-1	CASIDGFGRAYNEQFF	TGTGCCAGCATTGACGGGTTCGGACGGGCCTACAATGAGCAGTTCTTC
TRBD2	15	many	TRBV19	TRBJ2-3	CASSTIAGGPDTQYF	TGTGCCAGTAGTACCATAGCGGGAGGGCCTGATACGCAGTATTTT
TRBD2	15	once	TRBV5-5	TRBJ2-5	CASSHPGLGGETQYF	TGTGCCAGCAGCCACCCGGGACTAGGGGGTGAGACCCAGTACTTC
NA	15	NA	TRBV19	TRBJ2-7	CASSSYDGSSYEQYF	TGTGCCAGTAGTTCCTACGACGGAAGCTCCTACGAGCAGTACTTC
NA	12	few	TRBV30	TRBJ2-1	CAWSGGLNEQFF	TGTGCCTGGAGTGGGGGCCTCAATGAGCAGTTCTTC
NA	16	many	TRBV5-1	TRBJ1-1	CASSLDGQARGTEAFF	TGCGCCAGCAGCTTAGACGGACAAGCGAGAGGGACGGAAGCTTTCTTT
NA	14	NA	TRBV7-3	TRBJ1-6	CASSNGRSNSPLHF	TGTGCCAGCAGCAATGGACGGAGTAATTCACCCCTCCACTTT
NA	15	few	TRBV5-8	TRBJ2-7	CASSKSPGLSEEQYF	TGTGCCAGCAGCAAGTCCCCTGGACTGTCGGAGGAGCAGTACTTC
NA	13	many	TRBV20-1	TRBJ2-3	CSAKITSTDTQYF	TGCAGTGCCAAGATAACTAGCACAGATACGCAGTATTTT
NA	14	many	TRBV20-1	TRBJ2-4	CSASPGEAKNIQYF	TGCAGTGCTAGCCCAGGGGAGGCCAAAAACATTCAGTACTTC
NA	13	many	TRBV27	TRBJ2-7	CASTEDGTYEQYF	TGTGCCAGCACGGAGGACGGAACCTACGAGCAGTACTTC
TRBD2	16	NA	TRBV20-1	TRBJ2-2	CSARRRASGTAGELFF	TGCAGTGCTAGACGGAGGGCTAGCGGGACGGCCGGGGAGCTGTTTTTT
NA	15	NA	TRBV27	TRBJ2-5	CASSLSGMEGETQYF	TGTGCCAGCAGTTTATCAGGAATGGAAGGGGAGACCCAGTACTTC
NA	14	few	TRBV4-2	TRBJ2-2	CASSQVLGPGELFF	TGTGCCAGCAGCCAAGTGTTAGGGCCCGGGGAGCTGTTTTTT
NA	14	many	TRBV11-1	TRBJ2-7	CASSLVSDTYEQYF	TGTGCCAGCAGCTTAGTATCGGACACCTACGAGCAGTACTTC
NA	14	NA	TRBV7-9	TRBJ2-7	CASSLVSRGGEQYF	TGTGCCAGCAGCTTAGTTAGCAGGGGGGGCGAGCAGTACTTC
NA	14	NA	TRBV12-3/TRBV12-4	TRBJ2-1	CASSSPKDDNEQFF	TGTGCCAGCAGTTCCCCTAAGGATGACAATGAGCAGTTCTTC
NA	11	many	TRBV12-3/TRBV12-4	TRBJ2-7	CASSFIDEQYF	TGTGCCAGCAGTTTTATTGACGAGCAGTACTTC
TRBD2	13	NA	TRBV4-2	TRBJ2-1	CASSQGAGGEQFF	TGTGCCAGCAGCCAAGGAGCGGGAGGCGAACAGTTCTTC
NA	14	NA	TRBV10-3	TRBJ2-1	CAISEASSYNEQFF	TGTGCCATCAGTGAGGCGAGCTCCTACAATGAGCAGTTCTTC
NA	14	NA	TRBV5-4	TRBJ2-3	CASSFTGFSDTQYF	TGTGCCAGCAGCTTTACAGGGTTCTCAGATACGCAGTATTTT
TRBD1	15	NA	TRBV19	TRBJ1-1	CASSTPGQGSTEAFF	TGTGCCAGTAGTACCCCGGGACAGGGGAGCACTGAAGCTTTCTTT
NA	14	NA	TRBV6-1	TRBJ1-5	CASKRADSNQPQHF	TGTGCCAGCAAAAGGGCGGATAGCAATCAGCCCCAGCATTTT